Listed here are 2 T cell receptor beta chains from one sample, sequenced in a study of naive and memory T cell subsets. Study-level points and caveats: Naive repertoires, especially CD8, held a few larger clonotypes, possibly memory cells re-expressing CD45RA.

Both TRBC1 and TRBC2 were covered by a beta constant-region primer of two equimolar oligonucleotides. The ligated cDNA underwent four PCR rounds using SP2 and nested alpha and beta constant-region primers. MiXCR was run by TCRdb on the UMI-ligation and nested PCR reads, yielding one entry per CDR3 protein. Of over 110,000 distinct CDR3 sequences listed, approximately 20% were seen once; the top ten hold roughly 0.63%. The antigens of these receptors remain unknown. Material for sequencing was naive CD8+ T cells from blood. The receptors stem from a human donor in good health.

This clonotype was observed a handful of times. The chain has TRBV10-3 and TRBJ2-7; 9 bases fit TRBD1. CDR3 length: 13 amino acids. V was pared by 10 bases and J by 2 bases, with 6 bases of the junction left unmatched. CDR1 and CDR2 (germline): ENHRY, SYGVKD. CDR3 amino acids: CATAGTGTYEQYF. The CDR3, as DNA: TGTGCCACCGCCGGGACAGGGACCTACGAGCAGTACTTC.

This clonotype came up a few times. The rearrangement joins TRBV14 to TRBJ2-7, with 8 bases identical to TRBD1. With 3 bases clipped from V and 9 bases from J, the junction kept 13 bases outside the gene matches. The CDR3 covers 15 residues. CDR1 SGHDN and CDR2 FVKESK come from the germline V gene. CDR3 DNA sequence: TGTGCCAGCAGCCAGGGGACAGGCTGGGTGAAAGGGCAGTACTTC. This translates into CASSQGTGWVKGQYF.